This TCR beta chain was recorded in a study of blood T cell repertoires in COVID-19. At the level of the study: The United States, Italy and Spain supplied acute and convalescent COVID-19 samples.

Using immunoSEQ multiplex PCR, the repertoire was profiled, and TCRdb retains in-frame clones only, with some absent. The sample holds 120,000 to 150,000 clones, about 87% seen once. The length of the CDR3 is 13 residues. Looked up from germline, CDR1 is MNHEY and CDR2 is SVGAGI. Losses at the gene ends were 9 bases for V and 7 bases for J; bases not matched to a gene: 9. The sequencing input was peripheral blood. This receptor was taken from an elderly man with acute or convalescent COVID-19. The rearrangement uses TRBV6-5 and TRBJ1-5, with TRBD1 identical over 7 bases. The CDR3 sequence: CARWRQGGQPQHF. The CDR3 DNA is TGTGCCAGGTGGCGTCAGGGGGGACAGCCCCAGCATTTT.